Listed below are T cell receptor beta chains from one sample, sequenced in a study of PD-1 blockade in classical Hodgkin lymphoma. Data came from immunoSEQ multiplex PCR; TCRdb stores just in-frame clones and leaves some out. The sample includes 15,000 to 20,000 clones, 75% to 85% of them seen just once. Sequenced material: peripheral blood mononuclear cells (PBMCs), taken at baseline. These receptors came from a human donor with classical Hodgkin lymphoma. Each CDR3 is given with its conserved first and last residue. A D gene is named only where the DNA matches it firmly. Clone size is stated in some rows and not others, as once, few, many or a class when expanded.

TRBV7-6,TRBJ2-1,.,TRBD2,CASSLAGGAYNEQFF,TGTGCCAGCAGCTTAGCCGGGGGGGCCTACAATGAGCAGTTCTTC
TRBV5-1,TRBJ2-7,.,TRBD2,CASSLMASGTYSYEQYF,TGCGCCAGCAGCTTGATGGCTAGCGGGACCTACTCCTACGAGCAGTACTTC
TRBV14,TRBJ1-5,.,.,CASSQESRYTNDSAVHQPQHF,TGTGCCAGCAGCCAAGAATCCCGCTATACAAACGACTCGGCGGTCCATCAGCCCCAGCATTTT
TRBV27,TRBJ2-5,.,.,CASSFVPSESQYF,TGTGCCAGCAGTTTCGTCCCCTCTGAGAGCCAGTACTTC
TRBV4-2,TRBJ1-2,once,.,CASSQFDKGPNGYTF,TGTGCCAGCAGCCAATTTGATAAAGGGCCGAATGGCTACACCTTC
TRBV28,TRBJ2-4,.,TRBD2,CATVGGGPNIQYF,TGTGCCACCGTGGGGGGGGGACCAAACATTCAGTACTTC
TRBV7-2,TRBJ2-6,.,.,CASSPGGLSFLTF,TGTGCCAGCAGCCCTGGGGGACTCTCCTTCCTGACTTTC
TRBV11-2,TRBJ1-2,.,.,CASSHEDRMNYGYTF,TGTGCCAGCAGCCATGAAGACAGGATGAACTATGGCTACACCTTC
TRBV7-8,TRBJ2-6,.,.,CASSLGVYGANVLTF,TGTGCCAGCAGCTTAGGGGTCTATGGGGCCAACGTCCTGACTTTC
TRBV5-6,TRBJ2-1,.,.,CASSSWETQYNEQFF,TGTGCCAGCAGTTCCTGGGAGACCCAGTACAATGAGCAGTTCTTC
TRBV7-3,TRBJ2-1,medium-sized,.,CASSSNLQGKQFF,TGTGCCAGCAGCAGTAACCTACAAGGAAAGCAGTTCTTC
TRBV7-8,TRBJ2-7,.,.,CASSFSSGSTYEQYF,TGTGCCAGCAGCTTCTCATCGGGGTCCACCTACGAGCAGTACTTC
TRBV19,TRBJ2-7,.,.,CASRNPGRPGSEQYF,TGTGCCAGTAGGAATCCCGGCCGGCCGGGCAGCGAGCAGTACTTC
TRBV7-9,TRBJ1-4,few,.,CASSLEGNEKLFF,TGTGCCAGCAGCTTGGAAGGGAACGAAAAACTGTTTTTT
TRBV28,TRBJ2-7,few,.,CASSRGQRTYYEQYF,TGTGCCAGCAGTCGAGGACAGAGAACTTACTACGAGCAGTACTTC
TRBV6-5,TRBJ2-7,.,.,CASRDPAYEQYF,TGTGCCAGCCGGGACCCAGCCTACGAGCAGTACTTC
TRBV9,TRBJ1-1,.,.,CASSVERGTEAFF,TGTGCCAGCAGCGTAGAGAGGGGCACTGAAGCTTTCTTT
TRBV7-8,TRBJ2-1,.,.,CASIPRSGGYSYNEQFF,TGTGCCAGCATCCCTAGGTCGGGGGGCTACTCCTACAATGAGCAGTTCTTC
TRBV6-6,TRBJ2-5,.,.,CASLDRKETQYF,TGTGCCAGCCTAGACAGAAAAGAGACCCAGTACTTC
TRBV6-5,TRBJ1-1,.,TRBD1,CASRLTGANTEAFF,TGTGCCAGCAGATTGACAGGGGCGAACACTGAAGCTTTCTTT
TRBV4-3,TRBJ2-7,few,.,CASSQTSGLGDEQYF,TGCGCCAGCAGCCAAACAAGCGGCCTCGGTGACGAGCAGTACTTC
TRBV19,TRBJ2-1,.,TRBD2,CASSIGGTTYNEQFF,TGTGCCAGTAGTATAGGGGGGACTACCTACAATGAGCAGTTCTTC
TRBV7-9,TRBJ1-2,.,.,CASSLVNFGYTF,TGTGCCAGCAGCTTAGTTAACTTCGGCTACACCTTC
TRBV7-2,TRBJ2-3,.,.,CASRLWRSGVSTDTQYF,TGTGCCAGCAGATTATGGAGATCGGGAGTCAGTACAGATACGCAGTATTTT
TRBV15,TRBJ2-3,once,TRBD1,CATSRSGQGIDTQYF,TGTGCCACCAGCAGATCGGGACAGGGAATAGATACGCAGTATTTT
TRBV28,TRBJ1-5,few,.,CASSRRRANQPQHF,TGTGCCAGCAGCCGTAGAAGGGCCAATCAGCCCCAGCATTTT
TRBV7-2,TRBJ2-2,.,TRBD1,CASSKQGAGTGELFF,TGTGCCAGCAGCAAACAGGGGGCAGGCACCGGGGAGCTGTTTTTT
TRBV25-1,TRBJ2-5,once,.,CASSAGQETQYF,TGTGCCAGCAGTGCCGGGCAAGAGACCCAGTACTTC
TRBV18,TRBJ2-6,.,.,CASSPSGTWANVLTF,TGTGCCAGCTCACCCTCCGGGACCTGGGCCAACGTCCTGACTTTC
TRBV18,TRBJ2-7,.,TRBD1,CASSPSRDRDYEQYF,TGTGCCAGCTCACCATCCCGGGACAGGGACTACGAGCAGTACTTC
TRBV27,TRBJ2-3,.,.,CASHSSTDTQYF,TGTGCCAGCCATTCCAGCACAGATACGCAGTATTTT
TRBV7-2,TRBJ2-7,.,TRBD2,CASSLAGGSEQYF,TGTGCCAGCAGCTTAGCGGGGGGGAGCGAGCAGTACTTC
TRBV27,TRBJ2-5,once,TRBD2,CASSLGGLAGGFQETQYF,TGTGCCAGCAGTTTAGGGGGACTAGCGGGGGGTTTCCAAGAGACCCAGTACTTC
TRBV25-1,TRBJ2-6,few,.,CASSESSRGANVLTF,TGTGCCAGCAGTGAGTCGAGTCGGGGGGCCAACGTCCTGACTTTC
TRBV7-2,TRBJ2-5,.,.,CASSFQGSGASRETQYF,TGTGCCAGCAGCTTCCAGGGTAGCGGAGCCTCTCGAGAGACCCAGTACTTC
TRBV2,TRBJ2-3,.,TRBD2,CASSIGLAGGGDTQYF,TGTGCCAGCAGTATCGGACTAGCGGGGGGAGGAGATACGCAGTATTTT
TRBV19,TRBJ2-1,.,TRBD1,CASSALQGVERNEQFF,TGTGCCAGTAGTGCCCTCCAGGGGGTGGAAAGAAATGAGCAGTTCTTC
TRBV7-8,TRBJ1-2,.,.,CASSLNEGGGYTF,TGTGCCAGCAGCTTAAACGAAGGCGGAGGCTACACCTTC
TRBV23-1,TRBJ1-5,.,.,CASSHPRRGENQPQHF,TGCGCCAGCAGTCACCCCAGACGGGGAGAGAATCAGCCCCAGCATTTT
TRBV2,TRBJ1-1,medium-sized,.,CASSEQSPGEAFF,TGTGCCAGCAGCGAACAGTCTCCGGGCGAAGCTTTCTTT
TRBV10-2,TRBJ2-7,few,.,CASRGVAYEQYF,TGCGCCAGCAGAGGGGTAGCCTACGAGCAGTACTTC